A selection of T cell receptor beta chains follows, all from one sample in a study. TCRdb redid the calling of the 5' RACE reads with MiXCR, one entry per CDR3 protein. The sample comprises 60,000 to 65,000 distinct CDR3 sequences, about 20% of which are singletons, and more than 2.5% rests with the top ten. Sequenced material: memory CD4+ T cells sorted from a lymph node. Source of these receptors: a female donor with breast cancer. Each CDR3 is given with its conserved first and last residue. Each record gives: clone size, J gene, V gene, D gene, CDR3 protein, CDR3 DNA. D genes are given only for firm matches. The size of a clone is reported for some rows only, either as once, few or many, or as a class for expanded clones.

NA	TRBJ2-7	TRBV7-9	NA	CASTVWTGTLLGEQYF	TGTGCCAGCACCGTATGGACGGGTACCCTACTTGGGGAGCAGTACTTC
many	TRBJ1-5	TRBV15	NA	CATSRVETPQHF	TGTGCCACCAGCAGAGTGGAGACGCCCCAGCATTTT
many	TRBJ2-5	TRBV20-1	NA	CSATINLGETQYF	TGCAGTGCCACCATAAATTTGGGAGAGACCCAGTACTTC
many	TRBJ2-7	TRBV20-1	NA	CSARKMVMTASYEQYF	TGCAGTGCTAGGAAGATGGTTATGACTGCCTCCTACGAGCAGTACTTC
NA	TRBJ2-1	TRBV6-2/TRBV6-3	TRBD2	CASRGSGTSGEQFF	TGTGCCAGCAGGGGGTCCGGGACTAGCGGCGAGCAGTTCTTC
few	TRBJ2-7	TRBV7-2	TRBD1	CASSSLGSGQKQYF	TGTGCCAGCAGCTCCCTAGGGTCGGGACAGAAGCAGTACTTC
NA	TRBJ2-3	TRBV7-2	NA	CASSLMGRTQYF	TGTGCCAGCAGCTTAATGGGCAGGACGCAGTATTTT
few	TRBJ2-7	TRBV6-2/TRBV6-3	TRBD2	CASINPSGRSYEQYF	TGTGCCAGCATCAACCCTAGCGGACGGTCCTACGAGCAGTACTTC
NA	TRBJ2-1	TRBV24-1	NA	CATSDMWEAEQFF	TGTGCCACCAGTGATATGTGGGAGGCTGAGCAGTTCTTC
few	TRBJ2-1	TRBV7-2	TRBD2	CAGSSLAGVGNEQFF	TGTGCCGGCAGCTCCTTAGCGGGAGTGGGGAATGAGCAGTTCTTC
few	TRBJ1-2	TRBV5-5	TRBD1	CASSLIGQGVYGYTF	TGTGCCAGCAGCCTTATTGGCCAGGGGGTCTATGGCTACACCTTC
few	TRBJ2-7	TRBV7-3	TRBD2	CASSLIAGDTYEQYF	TGTGCCAGCAGCTTAATAGCGGGTGATACCTACGAGCAGTACTTC
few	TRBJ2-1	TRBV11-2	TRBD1	CASSLGRDRQFF	TGTGCCAGCAGCTTAGGAAGGGACAGACAGTTCTTC
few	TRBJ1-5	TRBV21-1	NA	CASSSSHQPQHF	TGTGCCAGCAGCAGTAGCCATCAGCCCCAGCATTTT
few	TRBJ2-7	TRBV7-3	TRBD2	CASSPSGSMHEQYF	TGTGCCAGCAGCCCTAGCGGGAGTATGCACGAGCAGTACTTC
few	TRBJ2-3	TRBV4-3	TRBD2	CASSQGLAGGPITDTQYF	TGCGCCAGCAGCCAAGGACTAGCGGGAGGACCGATCACAGATACGCAGTATTTT
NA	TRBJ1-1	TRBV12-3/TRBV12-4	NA	CASSPGRENTEAFF	TGTGCCAGCAGCCCCGGGAGGGAAAACACTGAAGCTTTCTTT
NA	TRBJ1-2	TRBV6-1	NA	CASSENRFGYTF	TGTGCCAGCAGTGAAAATAGGTTTGGCTACACCTTC
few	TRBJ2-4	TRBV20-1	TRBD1	CSARSLQGAKNIQYF	TGCAGTGCTAGGTCCCTACAGGGGGCCAAAAACATTCAGTACTTC
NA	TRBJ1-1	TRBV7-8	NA	CASSLGGAWGAEAFF	TGTGCCAGCAGCTTAGGAGGTGCCTGGGGGGCTGAGGCTTTCTTT
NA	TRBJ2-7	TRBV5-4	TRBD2	CASSQGLARYEQYF	TGTGCCAGCAGCCAGGGACTAGCGAGGTACGAGCAGTACTTC
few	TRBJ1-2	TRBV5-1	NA	CASSLGAGAYYTF	TGCGCCAGCAGCTTGGGGGCAGGGGCCTACTACACCTTC
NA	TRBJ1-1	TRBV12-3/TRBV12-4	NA	CASAKGEVNTEAFF	TGTGCCAGCGCCAAGGGCGAGGTGAACACTGAAGCTTTCTTT
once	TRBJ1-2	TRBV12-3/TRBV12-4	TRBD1	CASSPQQGGYTF	TGTGCCAGCAGCCCTCAACAGGGGGGCTACACCTTC
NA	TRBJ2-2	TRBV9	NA	CASSVFGASNTGELFF	TGTGCCAGCAGCGTTTTCGGGGCCTCCAACACCGGGGAGCTGTTTTTT
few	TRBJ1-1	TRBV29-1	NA	CSGRAGVEQEAFF	TGCAGCGGCCGGGCAGGGGTTGAGCAGGAAGCTTTCTTT
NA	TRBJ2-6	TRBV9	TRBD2	CASSASSGGTGANVLTF	TGTGCCAGCAGCGCCTCTAGCGGGGGTACTGGGGCCAACGTCCTGACTTTC
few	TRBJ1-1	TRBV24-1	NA	CATSDFPGEAFF	TGTGCCACCAGTGATTTCCCAGGTGAAGCTTTCTTT
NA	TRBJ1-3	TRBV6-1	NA	CASRTVIRGDTIYF	TGTGCCAGCAGAACCGTGATTCGAGGTGACACCATATATTTT
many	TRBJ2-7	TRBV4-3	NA	CASSLQVSYEQYF	TGCGCCAGCAGCCTCCAGGTGTCCTACGAGCAGTACTTC
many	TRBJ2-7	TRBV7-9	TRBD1	CASSRRQGAYEQYF	TGTGCCAGCAGCCGGAGACAGGGGGCCTACGAGCAGTACTTC
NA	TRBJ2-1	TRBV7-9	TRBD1	CASSSAGGRGPYNEQFF	TGTGCCAGCAGCTCCGCAGGGGGCAGAGGGCCTTACAATGAGCAGTTCTTC
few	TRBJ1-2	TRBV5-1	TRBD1	CASSYDGTGYGYTF	TGCGCCAGCAGTTATGATGGGACAGGCTATGGCTACACCTTC
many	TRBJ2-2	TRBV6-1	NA	CASRWQGRNTGELFF	TGTGCCAGCAGGTGGCAGGGCCGGAACACCGGGGAGCTGTTTTTT
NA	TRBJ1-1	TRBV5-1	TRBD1	CASSGPGQLTEAFF	TGCGCCAGCTCCGGGCCGGGACAGCTTACTGAAGCTTTCTTT
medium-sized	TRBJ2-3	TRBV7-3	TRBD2	CASSQTSGTTDTQYF	TGTGCCAGCAGCCAGACTAGCGGGACCACAGATACGCAGTATTTT
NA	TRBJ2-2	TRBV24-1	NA	CATSDLQGYNTGELFF	TGTGCCACCAGTGATTTGCAGGGTTATAACACCGGGGAGCTGTTTTTT
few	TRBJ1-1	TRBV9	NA	CASSVEGTPSRNTEAFF	TGTGCCAGCAGCGTAGAAGGGACACCCTCCAGGAACACTGAAGCTTTCTTT
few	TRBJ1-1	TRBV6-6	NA	CASSSAIGEGETEAFF	TGTGCCAGCAGCTCCGCAATCGGGGAAGGGGAGACTGAAGCTTTCTTT
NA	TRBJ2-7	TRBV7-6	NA	CASSSGTDHYEQYF	TGTGCCAGCAGCTCCGGGACGGATCACTACGAGCAGTACTTC